This T cell receptor beta chain was profiled in a study of OX40 agonist ivuxolimab in advanced cancers. The CDR3 extends over 15 amino acids. Trimming cost V 6 bases and J 4 bases, with 18 bases left between them. In germline, CDR1 is MDHEN, CDR2 SYDVKM. Profiled with immunoSEQ multiplex PCR; TCRdb holds only in-frame clones, not every one. The table includes about 100,000 clones, around nine tenths detected once. The J gene is TRBJ1-1, the V gene TRBV28; TRBD1 is a possible D gene (6 bases). The sample here was CD4+ or CD8+ T cells sorted from blood, taken in a trial of the OX40 agonist ivuxolimab. The TCR sequence derives from an adult with an advanced solid tumor such as melanoma, head and neck, liver or kidney cancer. CDR3 sequence (DNA): TGTGCCAGCAGCCTTGGGGGGGCACTAATCACTGAAGCTTTCTTT. Translating it yields CASSLGGALITEAFF. The whole variable domain, remainder taken from reference TRBV28 and TRBJ1-1, is DVKVTQSSRYLVKRTGEKVFLECVQDMDHENMFWYRQDPGLGLRLIYFSYDVKMKEKGDIPEGYSVSREKKERFSLILESASTNQTSMYLCASSLGGALITEAFFGQGTRLTVV.